This TCR beta chain was captured in a study of T cell clonotyping in hematopoietic cell transplantation (dated by TCRdb to the early 2020s). For context, the study as a whole: Pretransplant recipient samples were obtained after cytoreduction. A total of 110 to 150 blood samples were collected in the study from about 40 consecutive transplant recipients and their related donors. Recruitment of patients ran from September 2015 to January 2017, and follow-up continued until late 2020 or until death.

The investigation overall reported the following: After transplant, TCR diversity in recipients dropped, and pathologically expanded clonotypes climbed progressively between day 30 and day 180. Overlap with donor repertoires was found for only a small fraction of recipient repertoires, with over 95% found to appear de novo at the given depth. Sample size was limited, and cells were not sorted, so CD4 and CD8 repertoire contributions could not be separated. Inverse Simpson Index values from donors and from recipients before transplant predicted broader TCR repertoire diversity after transplant.

The V and J ends are trimmed by 5 bases and 1 base, leaving 5 bases between them. Looking up the germline V gene yields CDR1 SGHTA and CDR2 FQGNSA. From cysteine to phenylalanine, the CDR3 is 12 amino acids long. The CDR3 DNA has 36 bases and is translated from base 1. TCR beta CDR3 regions were amplified from genomic DNA with the immunoSEQ assay, a bias-controlled multiplex PCR using V- and J-specific primers. A second PCR step added a proprietary barcode and Illumina adapter sequences to the CDR3 amplicons. An Illumina MiSeq instrument was used for sequencing of the CDR3 libraries. On the authors' methods: immunoSEQ Analyzer 3.0 was used for export and quality control, with R Bioconductor and Immunarch used for downstream analyses. Only productive rearrangements in the normalized downsampled data set were used to calculate repertoire metrics. In the normalized cohort, a clonotype counted as pathologically expanded if the clonotype was larger than 5 templates. Repertoire diversity was measured with the Inverse Simpson Index. To capture all clonotypes, the CMV-specificity analyses were run on the non-normalized data set. TCRdb retrieved this table from immuneACCESS and kept in-frame rearrangements only. Not all clones are present; in checked studies, unresolved V genes account for under half, and no reason is known for the remainder. D and trimming come from the DNA, and the V and J calls and clone size come from that table. The sample table contains roughly 24,000 clones; only one count was recorded for more than 65% of them. The top ten constitute approximately 24% of the sample.

Sample time point, as interpreted from the label and publication: recipient sample about 28 days before transplant, after cytoreduction. Blood from recipients was drawn roughly 28 days before transplant, then again at days 30, 100 and 180 after transplant. Nuclei Lysis Solution was used to extract genomic DNA from fresh or cryopreserved unfractionated peripheral blood mononuclear cells. Concerning this clone: The clone's antigen remains unknown. No clone much larger than this one lies a single base away; base qualities are absent.

Recombination connected TRBV7-2 to TRBJ1-1, with the D gene call left open. The sample was peripheral blood mononuclear cells, taken before stem cell transplant. The receptor's source is a woman aged 55-75 years with acute myeloid leukemia. Some clones in this sample may be carry-over from other donors' samples. The CDR3 protein sequence reads: CASSEGNTEAFF. At the DNA level, the sequence is TGTGCCAGCAGCGAGGGGAACACTGAAGCTTTCTTT.